This entry is about one TCR beta chain. With a constant-region primer, TCR beta cDNA was made from around 530 ng of total RNA. Library construction for TCR beta comprised three nested multiplex PCR rounds performed with slightly modified ARM-PCR. The study ran its first two PCR rounds for 9 to 10 cycles each, using TRBV1-TRBV30 forward primers and a C-beta reverse primer. TCRdb processed the multiplex PCR reads anew with MiXCR; each CDR3 protein has one entry. The sample contains around 330,000 distinct CDR3 sequences, more than 55% of which appear only once. This sample is drawn from a study of tumor-infiltrating lymphocytes in primary liver carcinoma. Out of unsorted whole blood came the blood RNA, and germline DNA was extracted as well. Around 4.1 milliliters of peripheral blood were drawn preoperatively. The CDR3 sequence is 14 residues long. Deletions cut 3 bases from V and 1 base from J, with 10 bases between. CDR1 and CDR2 (germline): SGHRS, YFSETQ.

The clonotype comes from a man aged 40-55 years with primary liver carcinoma and hepatitis B virus infection. This rearrangement joins TRBV5-1 to TRBJ1-1; D is unresolved. The sequencing sample was made of peripheral blood. The CDR3 nucleotides are TGCGCCAGCAGCTCGCCCCTCCCGAACACTGAAGCTTTCTTT. Translation: CASSSPLPNTEAFF.